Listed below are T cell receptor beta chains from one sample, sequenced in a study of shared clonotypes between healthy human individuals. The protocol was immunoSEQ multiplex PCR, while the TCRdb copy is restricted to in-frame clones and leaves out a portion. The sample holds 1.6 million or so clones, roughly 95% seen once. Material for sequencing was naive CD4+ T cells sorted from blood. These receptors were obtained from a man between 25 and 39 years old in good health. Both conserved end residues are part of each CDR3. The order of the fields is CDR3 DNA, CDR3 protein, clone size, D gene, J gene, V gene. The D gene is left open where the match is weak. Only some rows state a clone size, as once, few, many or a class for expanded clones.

TGTGCCAGCAGCCCTTTCGACTACAATGAGCAGTTCTTC,CASSPFDYNEQFF,once,.,TRBJ2-1,TRBV5-6
TGTGCCAGCAGAAGTAGCGGGGGAGCTTACGAGCAGTACTTC,CASRSSGGAYEQYF,.,TRBD2,TRBJ2-7,TRBV6-5
TGTGCCACCAGCAGAGGGCGGATGAACACTGAAGCTTTCTTT,CATSRGRMNTEAFF,.,.,TRBJ1-1,TRBV15
TGTGCCAGCTCACCGCAACTGAGCCAAGAGACCCAGTACTTC,CASSPQLSQETQYF,.,.,TRBJ2-5,TRBV18
TGTGCCAGCGCCAAGTTCTCCCTCTCGGCCGCAGATACGCAGTATTTT,CASAKFSLSAADTQYF,.,.,TRBJ2-3,TRBV27
TGCGCCAGCAGCTTGTTGCTAGGGGCCGAGACCCAGTACTTC,CASSLLLGAETQYF,once,.,TRBJ2-5,TRBV5-1
TGCGCCAGCAGCCAAGTTTTGGGGGGGAATGAGCAGTTCTTC,CASSQVLGGNEQFF,.,TRBD2,TRBJ2-1,TRBV4-1
TGTGCCAGCAGTAGGAGGAGCTACGAGCAGTACTTC,CASSRRSYEQYF,.,.,TRBJ2-7,TRBV2
TGTGCCAGCAGCCCACATCCGGGGGTTGCAGATACGCAGTATTTT,CASSPHPGVADTQYF,.,.,TRBJ2-3,TRBV9
TGTGCCAGCAGTTTATCAGGGAGGGATGAGCAGTTCTTC,CASSLSGRDEQFF,.,TRBD2,TRBJ2-1,TRBV27
TGTGCCAGTAGTAAGCGACAGGGTGGGACCGAAAACACAGATACGCAGTATTTT,CASSKRQGGTENTDTQYF,.,TRBD1,TRBJ2-3,TRBV19
TGTGCCAGCAGCTTATCAGGGGTCGGTGAAAAACTGTTTTTT,CASSLSGVGEKLFF,.,.,TRBJ1-4,TRBV7-2
TGTGCCAGCAGCTTAAAACTAGCGGGAGGGCCCCAAGGGAATGAGCAGTTCTTC,CASSLKLAGGPQGNEQFF,.,TRBD2,TRBJ2-1,TRBV7-9
TGTGCCAGCAGCCGGTATAGCACAGATACGCAGTATTTT,CASSRYSTDTQYF,.,.,TRBJ2-3,TRBV9
TGTGCCAGCTCATCGGATAGCTACGAGCAGTACTTC,CASSSDSYEQYF,.,.,TRBJ2-7,TRBV18
TGTGCCAGCAGTTTGGATTCCCCGAACATTCAGTACTTC,CASSLDSPNIQYF,.,.,TRBJ2-4,TRBV28
TGCAGTCCAGCGATAGAGACCCAGTACTTC,CSPAIETQYF,.,.,TRBJ2-5,TRBV20-1
TGTGCCACCAGCAGAGACTCTACCAGGGTGGGCACTGAAGCTTTCTTT,CATSRDSTRVGTEAFF,.,.,TRBJ1-1,TRBV15
TGCGCCAGCAGCCGTATTGGAGGGGCTCTTTCTAGCACAGATACGCAGTATTTT,CASSRIGGALSSTDTQYF,.,.,TRBJ2-3,TRBV4-3
TGTGCCAGCCGACAGGGCCTGGGCTATGGCTACACCTTC,CASRQGLGYGYTF,.,TRBD1,TRBJ1-2,TRBV7-8
TGCGCCAGCAGCCCGCTAAGCGGGCCCACCTACGAGCAGTACTTC,CASSPLSGPTYEQYF,.,.,TRBJ2-7,TRBV4-1
TGCGCCAGCAGCCAAGACATGGCAGGTGGAAACACTGAAGCTTTCTTT,CASSQDMAGGNTEAFF,.,.,TRBJ1-1,TRBV4-1
TGTGCCAGCACCCAGAGGGGAGGTTCCTACGAGCAGTACTTC,CASTQRGGSYEQYF,.,.,TRBJ2-7,TRBV5-4
TGCGCCAGCAGCTACAGGGGAGATACGCAGTATTTT,CASSYRGDTQYF,.,TRBD1,TRBJ2-3,TRBV5-1